A selection of T cell receptor beta chains follows, all from one sample in a study of blood T cell repertoires in COVID-19. Assay: immunoSEQ multiplex PCR; the TCRdb copy retains only in-frame clones and omits some. This table has hundreds of thousands of clones, about 87% appearing once. The sample taken for sequencing was peripheral blood. These receptors originate from a woman aged 40 to 50 who had recovered from COVID-19. Both conserved end residues are part of each CDR3. D genes are given only for firm matches.

>TRBV5-1|.|TRBJ2-5
TGCGCCAGCAGCTTGGATCGGGAGACCCAGTACTTC
CASSLDRETQYF
>TRBV15|TRBD1|TRBJ1-2
TGTGCCACCAGCCCCGGACAGGGAACCTATGGCTACACCTTC
CATSPGQGTYGYTF
>TRBV23-1|.|TRBJ2-5
TGCGCCAGTGGCAAGCAAGAGACCCAGTACTTC
CASGKQETQYF
>TRBV9|.|TRBJ2-7
TGTGCCAGCAGCGTAGACACGACCTACGAGCAGTACTTC
CASSVDTTYEQYF
>TRBV20-1|.|TRBJ1-3
TGCAGTGCTAGTCTGGGGGGCTCTGGAAACACCATATATTTT
CSASLGGSGNTIYF
>TRBV4-3|.|TRBJ1-1
TGCGCCAGCAGCCAAGACGGGCTAGGGAGAACTGAAGCTTTCTTT
CASSQDGLGRTEAFF
>TRBV5-6|.|TRBJ2-2
TGTGCCAGCAGCTTGGGAGGGTACTCGAACACCGGGGAGCTGTTTTTT
CASSLGGYSNTGELFF
>TRBV19|.|TRBJ1-3
TGTGCCAGTAGTACCCCAGCCGGGAACACCATATATTTT
CASSTPAGNTIYF
>TRBV5-4|TRBD1|TRBJ1-2
TGTGCCAGCAGCTTGGACAGGGGGCTTGGCTACACCTTC
CASSLDRGLGYTF
>TRBV10-3|TRBD2|TRBJ2-3
TGTGCCATCAGTGTCTGGGGGGGGACTAGCGGGGCCACAGATACGCAGTATTTT
CAISVWGGTSGATDTQYF
>TRBV13|.|TRBJ1-6
TGTGCCAGCAGCTTAAGTCCGGGCTCCTATAATTCACCCCTCCACTTT
CASSLSPGSYNSPLHF